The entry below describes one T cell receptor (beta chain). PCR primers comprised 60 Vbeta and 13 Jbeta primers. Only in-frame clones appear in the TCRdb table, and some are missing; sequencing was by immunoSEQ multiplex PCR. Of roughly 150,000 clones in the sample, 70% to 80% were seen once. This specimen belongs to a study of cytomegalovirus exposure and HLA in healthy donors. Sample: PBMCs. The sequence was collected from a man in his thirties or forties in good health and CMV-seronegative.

CDR3: CASSYGGAIQETQYF. In nucleotides, the CDR3 is TGTGCCAGCAGTTACGGCGGGGCCATCCAAGAGACCCAGTACTTC. The chain links TRBV6-5 to TRBJ2-5; D is perhaps TRBD2 (6 bases). This CDR3 comprises 15 residues. CDR1 and CDR2 (germline): MNHEY, SVGAGI. Trimming took off 2 bases at V and 1 base at J, with 11 bases between the two ends.